Listed here are 4 T cell receptor beta chains from one sample, sequenced in a study of molecular identifiers for immune sequencing clone quantification. TCRdb independently ran MiXCR on the PCR reads; one entry per CDR3 protein. This table has some 650,000 distinct CDR3 sequences, less than 20% appearing once. Sequenced sample: naive CD8+ T cells from blood, with Jurkat cell RNA spiked in. Subset denoted: FACS-sorted CD8+CD4-CCR7+CD45RA+ naive T cells. These TCRs come from a human donor in good health. Some libraries in this study had Jurkat cell RNA spiked in.

This clonotype was seen many times. The rearrangement joins TRBV7-9 to TRBJ2-7; D is possibly TRBD1 or TRBD2 (5 bases each). This CDR3 contains 14 residues. Germline V gene sequence: CDR1 SEHNR, CDR2 FQNEAQ (reference sequence). Between the trimmed V and J ends, which lost 5 bases and 5 bases, there was a span of 16 bases. As DNA, the CDR3 is TGTGCCAGCAGCCCGTCGGGACGTCCGGACGAGCAGTACTTC. It is translated as CASSPSGRPDEQYF.

The sample holds many counts of this clonotype. The V gene is TRBV2, the J gene TRBJ1-1; no definite D call. The CDR3 length is 18 residues. Germline CDR1 and CDR2: SNHLY and FYNNEI. Between the trimmed V and J ends, which lost 6 bases and 0 bases, there was a span of 23 bases. The CDR3 reads CASSVKSGWMGMNTEAFF. The CDR3 DNA reads as TGTGCCAGCAGCGTTAAGTCCGGTTGGATGGGAATGAACACTGAAGCTTTCTTT.

There are a few counts of this clonotype. The chain couples TRBV30 to TRBJ2-7; 9 positions agree with TRBD2. This CDR3 spans 14 amino acids. Germline V gene lookup returns CDR1 GTSNPN and CDR2 SVGIG (reference sequence). Losses at the gene ends were 8 bases for V and 2 bases for J; bases not matched to a gene: 10. The CDR3 loop reads CAGTLAGSAYEQYF. The CDR3 bases are TGTGCCGGAACTCTAGCGGGGTCAGCCTACGAGCAGTACTTC.

This clonotype has just a few counts. The chain is built from TRBV7-3 and TRBJ2-3, with 7 positions matching TRBD2. The ends lost 6 bases at V and 3 bases at J; junction bases unmatched: 9. The CDR3 totals 15 residues. From germline, CDR1 is SGHTA and CDR2 FQGTGA. CDR3 in amino acids: CASSSSGAGTDTQYF. CDR3 sequence (DNA): TGTGCCAGCAGTTCGAGCGGGGCGGGGACAGATACGCAGTATTTT.